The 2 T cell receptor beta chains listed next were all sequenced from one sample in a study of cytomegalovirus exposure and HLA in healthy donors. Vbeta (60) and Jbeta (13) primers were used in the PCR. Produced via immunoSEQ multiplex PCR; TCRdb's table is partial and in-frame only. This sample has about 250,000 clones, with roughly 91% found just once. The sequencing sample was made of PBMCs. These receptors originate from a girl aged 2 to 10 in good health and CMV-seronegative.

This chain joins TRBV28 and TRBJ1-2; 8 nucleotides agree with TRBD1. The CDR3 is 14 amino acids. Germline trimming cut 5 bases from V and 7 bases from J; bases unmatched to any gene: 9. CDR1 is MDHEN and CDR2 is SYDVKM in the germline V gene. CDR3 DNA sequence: TGTGCCAGCAGTCCGCGGCCAGGGGGCGGTGGCTACACCTTC. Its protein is CASSPRPGGGGYTF.

The CDR3 sequence: CASSSFETGRSPLHF. The CDR3 DNA reads as TGTGCCAGCAGTTCATTTGAGACAGGGCGTTCACCCCTCCACTTT. V usage is TRBV6-5 and J usage is TRBJ1-6; the match to TRBD1 covers 7 bases. J was trimmed by 9 bases and V by 4 bases; bases with no gene match: 9. CDR3 length equals 15 residues. CDR1 and CDR2 (germline): MNHEY, SVGAGI.